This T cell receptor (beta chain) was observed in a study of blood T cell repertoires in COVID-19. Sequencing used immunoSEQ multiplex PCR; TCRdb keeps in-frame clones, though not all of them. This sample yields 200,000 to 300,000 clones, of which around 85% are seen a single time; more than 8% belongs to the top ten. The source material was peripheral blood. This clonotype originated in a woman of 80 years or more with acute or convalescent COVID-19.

The DNA of the CDR3 is TGTGCCAGCAGTGGAGGACAGGGGAATCAGCCCCAGCATTTT. Translated: CASSGGQGNQPQHF. V and J are TRBV2 and TRBJ1-5; TRBD1 agrees at 9 bases. CDR1 is SNHLY and CDR2 is FYNNEI in the germline V gene. This CDR3 spans 14 amino acids. The V and J ends lost 4 bases and 4 bases, in that order; junction bases with no gene match: 2.